These 6 T cell receptor beta chains originate from one sample sequenced in a study of shared clonotypes between healthy human individuals. Some clones are missing from TCRdb's copy, which holds only in-frame ones; the method was immunoSEQ multiplex PCR. The sample carries about 680,000 clones, roughly 70% recorded once. The sequenced material came from memory CD4+ T cells sorted from blood. Stated subset: CD45RA-negative fraction. The receptors were sampled from a woman younger than 45 in good health.

The rearrangement uses TRBV7-2 and TRBJ2-1; 7 nucleotides line up with TRBD2. The CDR3 consists of 14 residues. Germline V CDR1 and CDR2: SGHTA, FQGNSA. V trimming: 0 bases; J trimming: 13 bases; junction bases outside the gene matches: 9. CDR3 amino acids: CASSLAGRGKTQFF. CDR3 DNA sequence: TGTGCCAGCAGCTTAGCGGGGAGGGGCAAAACTCAGTTCTTC.

This chain joins TRBV15 and TRBJ2-7, with 10 bases aligning to TRBD2. From germline, CDR1 is LNHNV and CDR2 YYDKDF (reference sequence). The CDR3 covers 15 residues. The trim removed 0 bases at V and 5 bases at J, leaving 4 bases unmatched. This CDR3 reads CATSRDLAGANEQYF. For the CDR3, the DNA is TGTGCCACCAGCAGAGATCTAGCGGGAGCTAACGAGCAGTACTTC.

This chain connects TRBV27 to TRBJ2-7; TRBD2 might be the D (6 bases). CDR1 is MNHEY and CDR2 is SMNVEV in the germline V gene (reference sequence). The length of the CDR3 is 14 residues. The ends were cut back, 9 bases at V and 4 bases at J, with 19 bases in the middle. CDR3: CASAPGREVYEQYF. The CDR3 DNA reads TGTGCCAGTGCCCCCGGGAGAGAAGTTTACGAGCAGTACTTC.

The CDR3 region has the DNA TGTGCCAGCAGTTACTCGGGATACAAAAACATTCAGTACTTC. Residues: CASSYSGYKNIQYF. V and J are TRBV6-5 and TRBJ2-4; D ambiguous. Trimming took 0 bases from V and 3 from J, leaving 6 bases between them. This CDR3 comprises 14 residues. Germline loops: CDR1 MNHEY, CDR2 SVGAGI.

Note on this clone: This sample includes further DNA sequences coding for the same CDR3. This rearrangement joins TRBV5-1 to TRBJ2-1; 11 nucleotides agree with TRBD2. Germline-derived CDR1 and CDR2 are SGHRS and YFSETQ. The trim removed 5 bases at V and 9 bases at J, leaving 7 bases unmatched. The CDR3 is made up of 14 amino acids. The CDR3 DNA reads TGCGCCAGCAGTCCGGGGACTAGCGGAATTGAGCAGTTCTTC. Amino acids: CASSPGTSGIEQFF.

Comments on this clone: The sample carries other DNA sequences with the same CDR3. The V gene is TRBV28, the J gene TRBJ1-1, with a weak D call TRBD1 (5 bases). Trimming removed 3 bases at V and 7 bases at J, with 9 bases between. From germline, CDR1 is MDHEN and CDR2 SYDVKM. The CDR3 extends over 12 amino acids. The CDR3 loop reads CASSLQTDEAFF. The CDR3 region has the DNA TGTGCCAGCAGTTTGCAGACAGATGAAGCTTTCTTT.